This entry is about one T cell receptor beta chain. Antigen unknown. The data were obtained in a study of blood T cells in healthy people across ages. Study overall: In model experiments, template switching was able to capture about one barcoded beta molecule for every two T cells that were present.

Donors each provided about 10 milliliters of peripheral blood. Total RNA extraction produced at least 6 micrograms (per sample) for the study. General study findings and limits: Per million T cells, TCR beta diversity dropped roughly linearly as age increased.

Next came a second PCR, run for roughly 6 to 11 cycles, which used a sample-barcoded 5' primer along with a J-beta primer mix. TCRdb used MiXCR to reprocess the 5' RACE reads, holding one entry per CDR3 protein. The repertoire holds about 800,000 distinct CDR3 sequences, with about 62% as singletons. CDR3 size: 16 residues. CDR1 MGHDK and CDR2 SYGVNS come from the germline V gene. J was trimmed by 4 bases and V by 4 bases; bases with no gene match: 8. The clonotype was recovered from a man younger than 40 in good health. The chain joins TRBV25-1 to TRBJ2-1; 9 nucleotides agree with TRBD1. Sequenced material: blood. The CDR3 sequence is CASSGPGQGRYNEQFF. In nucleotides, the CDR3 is TGTGCCAGCAGTGGACCGGGACAGGGTCGTTACAATGAGCAGTTCTTC.